This paragraph covers one T cell receptor (beta chain) sequence. Antigen unknown. This entry comes from a study of cytomegalovirus exposure and HLA in healthy donors. In the study overall: Findings of an earlier analysis included roughly 110 million unique TCR beta sequences from roughly 200 million T cells.

The CDR3 length is 16 residues. Trimming left V 0 bases short and J 3 bases short, with 12 bases between. Germline loops: CDR1 SGHDT, CDR2 YYEEEE. PCR employed 60 Vbeta and 13 Jbeta primers. Only in-frame clones appear in the TCRdb table, and some are missing; sequencing was by immunoSEQ multiplex PCR. The table includes 250,000 to 350,000 clones, 80% to 90% detected once. Whole-study results and caveats: Earlier results showed most TCR beta V segments being productive about 87% or about 30% of the time. The listing of 150 to 200 TCR beta chains classed them as cytomegalovirus-associated. Later work associated more than 15,000 TCR beta sequences with HLA alleles at 0.05 false discovery rate.

The sequencing input was PBMCs. The chain has TRBV5-6 and TRBJ2-2; possibly TRBD1 for D (5 bases). The clonotype comes from a man aged 35 to 55 in good health and CMV-seropositive. The CDR3 spells CASSLGPGQHTGELFF. The CDR3 DNA is TGTGCCAGCAGCTTGGGGCCAGGGCAGCACACCGGGGAGCTGTTTTTT.